This TCR beta chain came from a study of naive and memory T cell subsets. Two oligonucleotides, mixed equimolar, formed the beta constant-region primer covering TRBC1 and TRBC2. Four rounds of PCR amplified the ligated cDNA using nested alpha and beta constant-region primers plus SP2. Ligation attached a single-stranded oligonucleotide with a 12-nucleotide UMI and the SP2 primer to the cDNA 3' end. TCRdb re-called the UMI-ligation and nested PCR reads with MiXCR, one entry per CDR3 protein. This table holds 99,000 or so distinct CDR3 sequences, around 13% found once. Study-level results: Activation and differentiation may alter RNA-based TCR counts. Over 95% of naive TCR sequences appeared only once after error correction, unlike memory subsets. Possibly reflecting memory cells re-expressing CD45RA, a few larger clonotypes occurred in naive repertoires, especially CD8.

V gave up 1 base and J gave up 4 bases, with 6 bases separating them. CDR1 LGHNA and CDR2 YSLEER come from the germline V gene. The CDR3 is made up of 13 amino acids. The table lists this clonotype with a few counts. Antigen unknown. CD8 T cells were positively selected from what remained after CD4 positive selection. This chain uses TRBV4-3 with TRBJ2-3; TRBD2 might be the D (5 bases). This receptor was identified in a human donor in good health. Specimen: naive CD8+ T cells from blood. The CDR3 DNA reads TGCGCCAGCAGCCAAGTCGGGGCAGATACGCAGTATTTT. This sequence encodes CASSQVGADTQYF.